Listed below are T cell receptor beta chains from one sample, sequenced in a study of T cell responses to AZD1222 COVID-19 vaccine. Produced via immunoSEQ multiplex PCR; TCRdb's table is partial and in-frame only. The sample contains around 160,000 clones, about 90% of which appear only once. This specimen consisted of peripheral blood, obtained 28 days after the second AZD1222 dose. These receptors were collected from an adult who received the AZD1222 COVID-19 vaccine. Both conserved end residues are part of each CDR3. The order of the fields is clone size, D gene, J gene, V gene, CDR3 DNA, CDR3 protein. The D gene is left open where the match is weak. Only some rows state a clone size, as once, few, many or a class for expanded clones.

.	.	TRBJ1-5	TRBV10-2	TGCGCCAGCAGTGCCGGGGGGGGTTTGGGCAATCAGCCCCAGCATTTT	CASSAGGGLGNQPQHF
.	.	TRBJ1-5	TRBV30	TGTGCCTGGAGTAAGCGCATATTGAATAGCAATCAGCCCCAGCATTTT	CAWSKRILNSNQPQHF
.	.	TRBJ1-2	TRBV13	TGTGCCAGCAGCTCGCCCCGGGAAGGCGACTATGGCTACACCTTC	CASSSPREGDYGYTF
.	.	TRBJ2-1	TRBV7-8	TGTGCCAGCAGCTTAGGGCGGAGGCCCGCCTACAATGAGCAGTTCTTC	CASSLGRRPAYNEQFF
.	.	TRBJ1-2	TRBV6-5	TGTGCCAGCAGTTACTCGATGGGGGGAAGGGGCTACACCTTC	CASSYSMGGRGYTF
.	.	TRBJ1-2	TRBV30	TGTGCCTGGAGTGTCCAGACAGGTCCCAACTATGGCTACACCTTC	CAWSVQTGPNYGYTF
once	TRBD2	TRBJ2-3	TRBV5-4	TGTGCCAGCAGCTTGGTACTAGCGGGGGAGATCACAGATACGCAGTATTTT	CASSLVLAGEITDTQYF
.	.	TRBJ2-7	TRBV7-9	TGTGCCAGCAGCTTAGAGGCTGGGTTCCACGAGCAGTACTTC	CASSLEAGFHEQYF
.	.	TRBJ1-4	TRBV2	TGTGCCAGCAGCTACAGACCTCTCGGTGCAACTAATGAAAAACTGTTTTTT	CASSYRPLGATNEKLFF
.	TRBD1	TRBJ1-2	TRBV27	TGTGCCAGCAGTCCCCGGCGACAGGGCCCCCCGATCTTC	CASSPRRQGPPIF
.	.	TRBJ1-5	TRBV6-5	TGTGCCAGCAGTTGGGGAGGAAAGGGACAGCCCCAGCATTTT	CASSWGGKGQPQHF
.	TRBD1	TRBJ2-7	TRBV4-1	TGCGCCAGCAGCCAAGTAAGGGGGCGGGAGCAGTACTTC	CASSQVRGREQYF
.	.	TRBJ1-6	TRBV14	TGTGCCAGCAGCCAAGATCGGGGAAGGTCACCCCTCCACTTT	CASSQDRGRSPLHF
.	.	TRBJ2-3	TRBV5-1	TGCGCCAGCAGTAACGGGCAAAGCACAGATACGCAGTATTTT	CASSNGQSTDTQYF
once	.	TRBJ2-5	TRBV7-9	TGTGCCAGCAGCCCGCGGACTACCCAAGAGACCCAGTACTTC	CASSPRTTQETQYF
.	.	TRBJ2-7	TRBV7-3	TGTGCCAGCAGCTTAACGGGTATGGGAGGCGAGCAGTACTTC	CASSLTGMGGEQYF
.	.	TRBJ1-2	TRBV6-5	TGTGCCAGCAGCTTCCTCGGGGGGGCTAACTATGGCTACACCTTC	CASSFLGGANYGYTF
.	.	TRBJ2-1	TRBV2	TGTGCCAGCAGTGCCCGGGCCGCTAATGAGCAGTTCTTC	CASSARAANEQFF
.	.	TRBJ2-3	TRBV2	TGTGCCAGCCGCGGAAGCACAGATACGCAGTATTTT	CASRGSTDTQYF
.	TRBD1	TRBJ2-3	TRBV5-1	TGCGCCAGCAGCTTGGCAGGGGGAACAGATACGCAGTATTTT	CASSLAGGTDTQYF
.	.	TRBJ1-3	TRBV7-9	TGTGCCAGCAGCTTAGCCGGGACTGTGACTGGAAACACCATATATTTT	CASSLAGTVTGNTIYF
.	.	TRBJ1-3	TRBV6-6	TGTGCCAGCAGTTACTTAGAGCTAGGCTCTGGAAACACCATATATTTT	CASSYLELGSGNTIYF
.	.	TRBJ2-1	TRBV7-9	TGTGCCAGCAGCTTAAGTCTCAGCTCCTACAATGAGCAGTTCTTC	CASSLSLSSYNEQFF
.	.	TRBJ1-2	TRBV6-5	TGTGCCAGCAGCCACCACAGGGTTGTGAACTATGGCTACACCTTC	CASSHHRVVNYGYTF
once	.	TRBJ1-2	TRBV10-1	TGCGCCAGCAGTGACAATACAGTTTTCGATGGCTACACCTTC	CASSDNTVFDGYTF
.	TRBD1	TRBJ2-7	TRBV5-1	TGCGCCAGCAGCCCGCAACCGGGACAGGGCCTCTACGAGCAGTACTTC	CASSPQPGQGLYEQYF
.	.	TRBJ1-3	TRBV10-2	TGCGCCAGCAGGCAGGGTGGTGGAAACACCATATATTTT	CASRQGGGNTIYF
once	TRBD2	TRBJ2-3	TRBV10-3	TGTGCCATCAGGGATGGGACTAGGTTGACAGATACGCAGTATTTT	CAIRDGTRLTDTQYF
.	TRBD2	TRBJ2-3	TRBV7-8	TGTGCCAGCAGCTTAGGGTTAGCGGGGGGGCCATCTAGCACAGATACGCAGTATTTT	CASSLGLAGGPSSTDTQYF
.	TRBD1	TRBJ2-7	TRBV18	TGTGCCAGCTCACCCGAACCGCAGGGGGTCACTCAGCAGTACTTC	CASSPEPQGVTQQYF
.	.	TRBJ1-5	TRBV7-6	TGTGCCAGCAGCTTAGTATCCGGATTCAATCAGCCCCAGCATTTT	CASSLVSGFNQPQHF
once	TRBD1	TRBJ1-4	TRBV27	TGTGCCAGCAGCCCTCGACAGGGGGCCGCAACTAATGAAAAACTGTTTTTT	CASSPRQGAATNEKLFF
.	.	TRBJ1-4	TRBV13	TGTGCCAGCAGCTTTCAAGAAACTAATGAAAAACTGTTTTTT	CASSFQETNEKLFF
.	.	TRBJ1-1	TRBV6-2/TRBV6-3	TGTGCCAGCAGTTACCGGGGAGGACAGTCTGAAGCTTTCTTT	CASSYRGGQSEAFF
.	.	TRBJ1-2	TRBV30	TGTGCCTCCCCTCCAGGGCAGGTTGGCGGCTACACCTTC	CASPPGQVGGYTF
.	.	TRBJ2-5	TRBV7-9	TGTGCCAGCAGTTTTTTCAGGATAGAAGAGACCCAGTACTTC	CASSFFRIEETQYF
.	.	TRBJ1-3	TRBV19	TGTGCCAGTAGTATGGCAAGGATGCCCTCTGGAAACACCATATATTTT	CASSMARMPSGNTIYF
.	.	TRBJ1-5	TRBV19	TGTGCCAGTAGTATAGATGAGGACACGGGGCCCCAGCATTTT	CASSIDEDTGPQHF
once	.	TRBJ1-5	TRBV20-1	TGCAGTGCTAGTATTCTAGGATATAGCAATCAGCCCCAGCATTTT	CSASILGYSNQPQHF
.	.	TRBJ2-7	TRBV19	TGTGCCAGTAGCATGGGGGTCTCCTACGAGCAGTACTTC	CASSMGVSYEQYF
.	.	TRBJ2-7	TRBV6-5	TGTGCCAGCGCTAGAGACGGACAGTCCTACGAGCAGTACTTC	CASARDGQSYEQYF
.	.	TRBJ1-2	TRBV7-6	TGTGCCAGCAGCTTAGCGGGCAGGTTCTATGGCTACACCTTC	CASSLAGRFYGYTF
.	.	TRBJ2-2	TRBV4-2	TGTGCCAGCAGCCAAGATGTCTACGCGAACACCGGGGAGCTGTTTTTT	CASSQDVYANTGELFF
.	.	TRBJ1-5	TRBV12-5	TGTGCTAGTGGTCGGTCTTGGGGGGGCGAGGGCAATCAGCCCCAGCATTTT	CASGRSWGGEGNQPQHF
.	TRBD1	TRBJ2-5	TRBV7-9	TGTGCCAGCAGCACCGGGACAGGGTATCAAGAGACCCAGTACTTC	CASSTGTGYQETQYF
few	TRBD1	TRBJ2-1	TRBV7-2	TGTGCCAGCAGCCTTCGGACAGGGGGCAAGGAGTACAATGAGCAGTTCTTC	CASSLRTGGKEYNEQFF
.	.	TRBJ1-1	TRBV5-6	TGTGCCAGCAGTGTCCTTCCCACTGAAGCTTTCTTT	CASSVLPTEAFF
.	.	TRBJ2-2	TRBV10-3	TGTGCCATCAGTGGGGGCGGCACCGGGGAGCTGTTTTTT	CAISGGGTGELFF
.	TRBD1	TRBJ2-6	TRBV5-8	TGTGCCAGCAGCTTTGACAGGGGGACCTCTGGGGCCAACGTCCTGACTTTC	CASSFDRGTSGANVLTF
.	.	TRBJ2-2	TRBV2	TGTGCCAGCAGGGGGAACACCGGGGAGCTGTTTTTT	CASRGNTGELFF
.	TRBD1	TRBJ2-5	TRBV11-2	TGTGCCAGCAGCTCACCCGGGACAGGGCGAGAGACCCAGTACTTC	CASSSPGTGRETQYF
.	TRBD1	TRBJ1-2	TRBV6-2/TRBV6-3	TGTGCCAGCAGCCACCGCGGGACAGGGCTCTATGGCTACACCTTC	CASSHRGTGLYGYTF
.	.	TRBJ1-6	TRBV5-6	TGTGCCAGCAGCGGCTCCTTTACCAATTCACCCCTCCACTTT	CASSGSFTNSPLHF